Below, one TCR beta chain is given with its context. Its cognate antigen is unknown. This record comes from a study of shared clonotypes between healthy human individuals. Libraries were prepared by immunoSEQ multiplex PCR; TCRdb keeps only in-frame clonotypes and omits some of them. The data show 450,000 to 700,000 clones, nearly 97% seen once. Broader study findings: Clonotype sharing across donors was expected to vary with sequencing depth. Between a few donors, naive CD4 clonotypes were shared at a level of about 5%.

Germline CDR1 MDHEN, CDR2 SYDVKM. With 3 bases clipped from V and 6 bases from J, the junction kept 9 bases outside the gene matches. The CDR3 is 15 amino acids. Naive CD8 cells lacked CD45RO and underwent positive selection for CCR7, leaving out terminally differentiated effector memory CD45RA+ cells. The TCR originated in a woman in her 30s in good health. What was sequenced was naive CD8+ T cells sorted from blood. The chain is built from TRBV28 and TRBJ1-1, with 8 nucleotides matching TRBD1. The CDR3 nucleotides read TGTGCCAGCAGTTTTCTCCCACAGGGGGGCGCTGAAGCTTTCTTT. Amino acids: CASSFLPQGGAEAFF.